This section outlines one TCR beta chain sequence together with its context. Original processing notes: Quantification of nucleated cells was approximated via reference gene primer amplification. Only in-frame clones appear in the TCRdb table, and some are missing; sequencing was by immunoSEQ multiplex PCR. The DNA gave D and trimming, while V, J and clone size come from that table. This table holds more than 85,000 clones, approximately 84% found once. This sample stems from a study of blood T cell repertoires in COVID-19. Study at large: Collection of acute and convalescent COVID-19 samples took place in the United States, Italy and Spain. PBMCs, B-cell-depleted T cells, or T cells were the source of the cDNA or gDNA that made up the material.

The germline CDR1 and CDR2 sequences are SNHLY and FYNNEI. V gave up 5 bases and J gave up 0 bases, with 14 bases separating them. CDR3 length equals 16 residues. The V gene is TRBV2, the J gene TRBJ2-4, with D tentatively TRBD1 (6 bases). The sequencing input was peripheral blood. This receptor was obtained from a middle-aged man with active or convalescent COVID-19. CDR3 DNA: TGTGCCAGCAGTCAAGAGACAGGACTAGCCAAAAACATTCAGTACTTC. Protein sequence: CASSQETGLAKNIQYF.